The clone carrying this T cell receptor (beta chain) showed up just a few times. Following extraction, RNA underwent reverse transcription to cDNA, which served as the sequencing template. Generated by immunoSEQ multiplex PCR, the TCRdb table keeps only in-frame clones and is missing some. Here the sample spans over 50,000 clones, about 45% being singletons. V shed 5 bases and J shed 3 bases, with 11 bases lying between them. The CDR3 contains 15 residues. Germline values: CDR1 SGHVS, CDR2 FNYEAQ. This specimen comes from a study of CD8+ T cells in alopecia areata. Sequencing was performed on CD8+ T cells sorted from blood, taken at week 0. This TCR was recovered from a human donor with alopecia areata. The chain recombines TRBV7-6 with TRBJ2-6; D possibly corresponds to TRBD1 (6 bases). The CDR3 sequence: CASSGGANGANVLTF. CDR3 coding DNA: TGTGCCAGCAGCGGGGGCGCAAATGGGGCCAACGTCCTGACTTTC.